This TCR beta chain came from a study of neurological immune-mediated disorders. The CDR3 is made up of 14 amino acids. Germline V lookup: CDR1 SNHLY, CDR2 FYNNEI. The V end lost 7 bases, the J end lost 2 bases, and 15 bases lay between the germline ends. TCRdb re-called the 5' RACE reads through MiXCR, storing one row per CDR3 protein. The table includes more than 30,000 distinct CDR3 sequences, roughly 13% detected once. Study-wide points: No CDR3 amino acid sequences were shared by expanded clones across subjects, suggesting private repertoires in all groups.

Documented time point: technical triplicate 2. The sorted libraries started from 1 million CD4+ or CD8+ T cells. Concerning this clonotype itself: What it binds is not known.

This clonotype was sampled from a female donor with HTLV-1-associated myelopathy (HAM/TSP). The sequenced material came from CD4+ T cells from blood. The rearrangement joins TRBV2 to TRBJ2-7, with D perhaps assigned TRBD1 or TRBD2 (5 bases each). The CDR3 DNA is TGTGCCAGCAACGGGGCGGTCGGGGCCTACGAGCAGTACTTC. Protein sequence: CASNGAVGAYEQYF. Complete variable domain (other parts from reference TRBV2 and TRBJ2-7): EPEVTQTPSHQVTQMGQEVILRCVPISNHLYFYWYRQILGQKVEFLVSFYNNEISEKSEIFDDQFSVERPDGSNFTLKIRSTKLEDSAMYFCASNGAVGAYEQYFGPGTRLTVT.